These T cell receptor beta chains were read from a single sample in a study of OX40 agonist ivuxolimab in advanced cancers. Assay used: immunoSEQ multiplex PCR; TCRdb lists only in-frame clones, some missing. The sample consists of approximately 80,000 clones, 89% of them appearing once. The sequencing here drew on CD4+ or CD8+ T cells sorted from blood, taken in a trial of the OX40 agonist ivuxolimab. Receptors were obtained from an adult with an advanced solid tumor such as melanoma, head and neck, liver or kidney cancer. Each CDR3 is given without its conserved first and last residue. The D gene is left open where the match is weak.

CDR3	V	D
ASSVLVGAGGYT	TRBV2	.
ASSTTGNYGYT	TRBV5-1	.
ASSLDVGRRSSGANVLT	TRBV5-1	.
ASSFRTGWETQY	TRBV7-8	TRBD1
ASSIRTGGDEQF	TRBV19	TRBD1
ASSLASLDTQY	TRBV7-8	.
ASSTTAGGTQY	TRBV19	TRBD2
ASSFGLGTDEQF	TRBV5-1	TRBD2
ASLWAMNTGELF	TRBV6-1	.
ASSPSGTVYGYT	TRBV4-2	TRBD1
ASSPRRSTNYGYT	TRBV2	.
ATSSRDRGLGANVLT	TRBV15	TRBD1
ASSQENRGHNEQF	TRBV4-2	.
QPPGYGYT	TRBV15	.
ASSLVRGGHTDTQY	TRBV5-4	.
ASSLGPLGELF	TRBV11-3	.
ASSLWTGSFEAF	TRBV4-1	TRBD1
ASSLAGDRGELF	TRBV7-9	TRBD2
ASSQVSPLAGVPEQF	TRBV14	TRBD2
SVPSETQY	TRBV20-1	.
ASSFVGAGTEAF	TRBV27	.
ASHRGVPEAF	TRBV2	TRBD1
ASTGAYEQY	TRBV28	.
ASMNLGTEDTQY	TRBV6-1	.
AWKPGLAGPYEQY	TRBV30	TRBD2
ASRGQAQETQY	TRBV7-9	TRBD1
AWRGIYEQY	TRBV30	.
ASSFRGASPLNRAQH	TRBV5-8	.
ASSDSAGRVNEQF	TRBV6-4	.
SPDSSDTEAF	TRBV29-1	.
ASSYWEGAKTEAF	TRBV6-5	TRBD1
ASSPPGTGGNEQY	TRBV6-6	TRBD1
ASSLGILGSGTTEAF	TRBV11-2	.